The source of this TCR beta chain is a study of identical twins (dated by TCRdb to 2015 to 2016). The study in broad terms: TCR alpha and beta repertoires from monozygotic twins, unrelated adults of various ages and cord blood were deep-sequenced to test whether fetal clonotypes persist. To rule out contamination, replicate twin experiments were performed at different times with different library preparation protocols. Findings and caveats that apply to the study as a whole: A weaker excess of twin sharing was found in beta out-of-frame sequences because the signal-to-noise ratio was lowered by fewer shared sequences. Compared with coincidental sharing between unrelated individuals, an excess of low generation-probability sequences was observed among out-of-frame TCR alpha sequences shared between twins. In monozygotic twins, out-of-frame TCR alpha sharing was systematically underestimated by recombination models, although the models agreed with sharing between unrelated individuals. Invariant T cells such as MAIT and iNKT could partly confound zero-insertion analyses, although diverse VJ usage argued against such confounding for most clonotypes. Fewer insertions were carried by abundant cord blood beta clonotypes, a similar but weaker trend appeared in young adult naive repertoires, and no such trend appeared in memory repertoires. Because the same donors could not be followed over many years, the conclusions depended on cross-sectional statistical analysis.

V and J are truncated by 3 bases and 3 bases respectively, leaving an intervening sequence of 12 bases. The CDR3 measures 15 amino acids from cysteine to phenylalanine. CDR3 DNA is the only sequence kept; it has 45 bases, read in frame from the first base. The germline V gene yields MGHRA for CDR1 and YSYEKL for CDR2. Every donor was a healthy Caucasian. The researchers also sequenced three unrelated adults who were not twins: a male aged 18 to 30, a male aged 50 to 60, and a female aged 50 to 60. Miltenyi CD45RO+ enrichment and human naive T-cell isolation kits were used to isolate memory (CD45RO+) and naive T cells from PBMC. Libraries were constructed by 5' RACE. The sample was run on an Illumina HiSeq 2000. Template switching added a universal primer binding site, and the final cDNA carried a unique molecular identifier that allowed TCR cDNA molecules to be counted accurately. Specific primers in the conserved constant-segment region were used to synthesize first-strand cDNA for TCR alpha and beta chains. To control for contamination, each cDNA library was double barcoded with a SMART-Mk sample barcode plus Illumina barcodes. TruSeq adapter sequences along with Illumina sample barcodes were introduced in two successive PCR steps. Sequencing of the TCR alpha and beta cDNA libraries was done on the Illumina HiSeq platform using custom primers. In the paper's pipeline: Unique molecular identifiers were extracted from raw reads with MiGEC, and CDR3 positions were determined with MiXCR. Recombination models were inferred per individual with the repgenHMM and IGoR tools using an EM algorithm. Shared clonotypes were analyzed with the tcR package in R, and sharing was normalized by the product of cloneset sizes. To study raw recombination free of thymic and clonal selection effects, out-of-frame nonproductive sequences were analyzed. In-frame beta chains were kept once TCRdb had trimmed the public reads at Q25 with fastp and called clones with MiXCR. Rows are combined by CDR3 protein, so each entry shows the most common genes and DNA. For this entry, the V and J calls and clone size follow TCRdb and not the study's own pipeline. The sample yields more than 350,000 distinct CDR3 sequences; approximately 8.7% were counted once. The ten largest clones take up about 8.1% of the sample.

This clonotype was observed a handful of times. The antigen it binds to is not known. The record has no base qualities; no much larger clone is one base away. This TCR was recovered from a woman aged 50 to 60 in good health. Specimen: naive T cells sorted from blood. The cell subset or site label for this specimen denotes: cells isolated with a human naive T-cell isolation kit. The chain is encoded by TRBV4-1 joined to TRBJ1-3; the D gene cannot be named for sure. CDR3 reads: CASSHRVSVGNTIYF. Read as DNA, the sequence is TGCGCCAGCAGCCACCGGGTTTCCGTTGGAAACACCATATATTTT.